This T cell receptor (beta chain) was captured by sequencing in a study of T cells in Graves' hyperthyroidism and ophthalmopathy. TCR beta CDR3 sequences were amplified from RNA transcripts. TCR CDR3 underwent first-round RT-PCR with the HTBI primer set. In TCRdb, the multiplex PCR reads were re-called with MiXCR into one record per CDR3 protein. The sample records 250,000 to 300,000 distinct CDR3 sequences, approximately 15% being singletons. This clonotype has only a few counts. This TCR came from a woman aged 40 to 55 with Graves' hyperthyroidism that later progressed to Graves' ophthalmopathy. Sequencing was carried out using blood.

The CDR3 reads CASRIPGTKSTGELFF. The CDR3 DNA sequence: TGTGCCAGCCGAATCCCAGGGACTAAAAGCACCGGGGAGCTGTTTTTT. The V gene is TRBV18, the J gene TRBJ2-2; 7 bases are a match to TRBD2. Trimming removed 8 bases from V and 4 bases from J; junction bases left unmatched: 13. Germline CDR1 is KGHSH and CDR2 is LQKENI. The CDR3 is made up of 16 amino acids.